Following are 11 T cell receptor beta chains from one sample sequenced in a study of spatial heterogeneity in lung cancer. The time point denotes: sample taken at primary tumor resection. What these receptors recognize is not known. TCRdb fed the 5' RACE reads into MiXCR, producing one record per CDR3 protein. This sample carries 10,000 to 12,000 distinct CDR3 sequences, approximately 12% of them seen once, and the ten largest clones take around 12%. Study observations and caveats: Tumor mutation count correlated with how many alpha and beta TCRs expanded intratumorally.

The material sequenced was lung tumor tissue, taken at surgery. These receptors came from a female donor with early-stage non-small cell lung cancer.

In its sample, this clonotype was seen many times. The gene calls are TRBV29-1 and TRBJ1-2; possible D gene TRBD1, 6 bases. The germline V gene has CDR1 SQVTM and CDR2 ANQGSEA. Trimming pared 6 bases from V and 4 bases from J, leaving 15 bases between. The CDR3 runs 13 residues. The CDR3 bases are TGCAGCGTCCAAGGGGGGACGCTCTATGGCTACACCTTC. It specifies CSVQGGTLYGYTF.

This clonotype is medium-sized within its sample. The chain combines TRBV28 with TRBJ2-3; 7 bases agree with TRBD1. The germline V gene has CDR1 MDHEN and CDR2 SYDVKM. Trimming took 7 bases from V and 3 from J; bases not matched to a gene: 7. This CDR3 comprises 14 residues. CDR3 sequence: CASTGTDGTDTQYF. For the CDR3, the DNA is TGTGCCAGCACCGGGACAGATGGGACAGATACGCAGTATTTT.

This clonotype was picked up a small number of times. The chain is built from TRBV10-2 and TRBJ2-1; 11 positions agree with TRBD2. Germline-derived CDR1 and CDR2 are WSHSY and SAAADI. The CDR3 runs to 16 residues. V lost 3 bases to trimming and J lost 6 bases; unmatched junction nucleotides: 7. In DNA form, the CDR3 reads TGCGCCAGCAGTGAACCGGGACTAGCGGCAACCAATGAGCAGTTCTTC. Protein: CASSEPGLAATNEQFF.

This clonotype came up many times. The CDR3: CASSYRVDYGYTF. CDR3 nucleotides: TGTGCCAGCAGTTACAGGGTCGACTATGGCTACACCTTC. The chain has TRBV6-5 and TRBJ1-2; D call uncertain. CDR1 MNHEY and CDR2 SVGAGI come from the germline V gene. The V end lost 2 bases, the J end lost 3 bases, and 7 bases lay between the germline ends. The CDR3 runs to 13 residues.

A few counts support this clonotype. The chain is built from TRBV7-9 and TRBJ1-1; D is unclear. V lost 7 bases and J lost 10, with 13 bases in between. This CDR3 has 11 amino acids. Germline assignment: CDR1 SEHNR and CDR2 FQNEAQ (reference sequence). The CDR3 DNA follows: TGTGCCAGCACCGACCGGTTGGGAGCTTTCTTT. The encoded protein is CASTDRLGAFF.

This sequence joins TRBV7-2 and TRBJ2-1; D is tentatively TRBD1 or TRBD2 (7 bases each). Germline V lookup: CDR1 SGHTA, CDR2 FQGNSA. The CDR3 covers 14 residues. Deletions cut 2 bases from V and 7 bases from J, with 12 bases between. This CDR3 reads CASSLRQGGNEQFF. The CDR3 DNA is TGTGCCAGCAGCTTACGACAGGGAGGGAATGAGCAGTTCTTC.

This clonotype was recorded many times. The chain carries TRBV28 and TRBJ1-5; D is ambiguous. Germline V gives CDR1 MDHEN, CDR2 SYDVKM. Between the trimmed V and J ends, which lost 10 bases and 4 bases, there was a span of 11 bases. The CDR3 runs 12 residues. In DNA, the CDR3 is TGTGCCAACGGGTTTGAGAATCAGCCCCAGCATTTT. This encodes CANGFENQPQHF.

The genes are TRBV28 and TRBJ2-3; no definite D call. V lost 1 base to trimming and J lost 8 bases, with 16 bases between them. The CDR3 extends over 15 amino acids. Germline CDR1 is MDHEN and CDR2 is SYDVKM. For the CDR3, the DNA is TGTGCCAGCAGTTTATTGGTCGGGCCCGCCGCTACGCAGTATTTT. Amino acid sequence: CASSLLVGPAATQYF.

Only a few counts were recorded for this clonotype. This sequence joins TRBV9 and TRBJ2-1, with TRBD2 matching 13 bases. From germline, CDR1 is SGDLS and CDR2 YYNGEE. Trimming at V came to 3 bases and at J to 9 bases, leaving 9 bases not matched to a gene. CDR3 size: 16 residues. The CDR3 region has the DNA TGTGCCAGCAGCGCCGGACTAGCGGGGGCTGGGGGTGAGCAGTTCTTC. Translation: CASSAGLAGAGGEQFF. Using reference TRBV9 and TRBJ2-1 for the parts outside the CDR3, the full variable domain is DSGVTQTPKHLITATGQRVTLRCSPRSGDLSVYWYQQSLDQGLQFLIQYYNGEERAKGNILERFSAQQFPDLHSELNLSSLELGDSALYFCASSAGLAGAGGEQFFGPGTRLTVL.

Only a few counts were recorded for this clonotype. J is TRBJ1-6 and V is TRBV2, with 7 bases fitting TRBD1. Germline-derived CDR1 and CDR2 are SNHLY and FYNNEI. V trimming: 7 bases; J trimming: 7 bases; junction bases outside the gene matches: 4. The CDR3 spans 13 residues. CDR3 amino acids: CASIGTANSPLHF. The CDR3, as DNA: TGTGCCAGCATCGGGACAGCCAATTCACCCCTCCACTTT.

In this sample, this clonotype turned up a few times. V gene TRBV29-1 combines with J gene TRBJ2-5; TRBD2 aligns across 10 bases. This CDR3 spans 13 amino acids. J gave up 6 bases and V 5 bases, and 6 bases lay outside the gene matches. In germline, CDR1 is SQVTM, CDR2 ANQGSEA. The CDR3 loop is CSVSQLAGKTQYF. The CDR3, as DNA: TGCAGCGTTTCCCAACTAGCGGGGAAGACCCAGTACTTC.